This T cell receptor (beta chain) was found in a study of T cell responses to AZD1222 COVID-19 vaccine. Looking at the study overall: Recipients boosted at about 4 weeks or about 12 weeks are pooled.

Note on this clone: Its antigen is undetermined.

V lost 0 bases to trimming and J lost 8 bases, with 17 bases between them. CDR1 MNHEY and CDR2 SVGEGT come from the germline V gene. This CDR3 has 16 residues. The study's findings and limits: Researchers report vaccine-associated CD4 TCRs spanning spike, with dominance at 160-218 and 743-854. Only a handful of AZD1222 recipients tested seropositive at baseline. Reports indicate that nearly half of spike-specific TCRs are directed at unmutated variant regions.

Produced via immunoSEQ multiplex PCR; TCRdb's table is partial and in-frame only. The sample contains roughly 150,000 clones, 92% of which appear only once. The sequence derives from an adult in good health. Sequencing was performed on peripheral blood, taken on day 0 of AZD1222 vaccination. V usage is TRBV6-2 or TRBV6-3 and J usage is TRBJ2-1; no clear D gene. CDR3 DNA: TGTGCCAGCAGTTACTCGAGCAGACCCGCCTCGGATGAGCAGTTCTTC. Translating gives CASSYSSRPASDEQFF.